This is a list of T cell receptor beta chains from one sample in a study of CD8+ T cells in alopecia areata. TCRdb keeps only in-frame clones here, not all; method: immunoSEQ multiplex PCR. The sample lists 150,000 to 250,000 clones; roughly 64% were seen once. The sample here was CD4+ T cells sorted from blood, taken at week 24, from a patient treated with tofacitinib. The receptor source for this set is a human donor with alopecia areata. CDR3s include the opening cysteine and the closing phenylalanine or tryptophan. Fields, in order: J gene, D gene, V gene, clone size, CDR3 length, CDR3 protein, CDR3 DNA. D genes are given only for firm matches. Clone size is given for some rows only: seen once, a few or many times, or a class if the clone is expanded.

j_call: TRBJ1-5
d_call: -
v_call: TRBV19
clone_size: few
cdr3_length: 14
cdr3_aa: CASSMRGARIPQHF
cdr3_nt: TGTGCCAGTAGTATGAGGGGGGCGCGGATCCCCCAGCATTTT

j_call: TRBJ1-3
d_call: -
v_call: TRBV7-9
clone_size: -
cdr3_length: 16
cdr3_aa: CASSLDWGVSGNTIYF
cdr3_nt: TGTGCCAGCAGCTTAGATTGGGGAGTATCTGGAAACACCATATATTTT

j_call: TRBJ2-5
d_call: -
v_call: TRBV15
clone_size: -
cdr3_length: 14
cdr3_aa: CATSRGGDSETQYF
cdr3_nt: TGTGCCACCAGCAGAGGGGGGGATAGTGAGACCCAGTACTTC

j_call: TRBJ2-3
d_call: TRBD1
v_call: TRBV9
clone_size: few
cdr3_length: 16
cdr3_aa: CASCLGQGISTDTQYF
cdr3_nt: TGTGCCAGCTGCTTAGGACAGGGGATTTCCACAGATACGCAGTATTTT

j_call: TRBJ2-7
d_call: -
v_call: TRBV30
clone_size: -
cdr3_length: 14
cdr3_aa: CAWSVLGHAGEQYF
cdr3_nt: TGTGCCTGGAGTGTACTTGGACACGCGGGCGAGCAGTACTTC

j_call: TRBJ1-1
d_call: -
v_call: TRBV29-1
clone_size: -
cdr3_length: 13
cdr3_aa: CSVEDPGGSEAFF
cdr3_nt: TGCAGCGTTGAAGATCCCGGGGGATCTGAAGCTTTCTTT

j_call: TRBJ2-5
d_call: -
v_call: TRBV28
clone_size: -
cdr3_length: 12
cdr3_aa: CASSLEWETQYF
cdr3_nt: TGTGCCAGCAGTTTAGAGTGGGAGACCCAGTACTTC

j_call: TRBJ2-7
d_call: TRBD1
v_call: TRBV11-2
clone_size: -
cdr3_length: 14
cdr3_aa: CASSTKGQSYEQYF
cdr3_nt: TGTGCCAGCAGCACCAAGGGACAGAGTTACGAGCAGTACTTC

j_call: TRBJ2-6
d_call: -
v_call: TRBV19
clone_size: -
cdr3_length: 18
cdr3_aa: CASSILQGPISGANVLTF
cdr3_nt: TGTGCCAGTAGTATCCTCCAGGGACCAATCTCTGGGGCCAACGTCCTGACTTTC

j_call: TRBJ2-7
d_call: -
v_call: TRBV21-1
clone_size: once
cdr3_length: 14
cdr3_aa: CASSTSQGPYEQYF
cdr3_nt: TGTGCCAGCAGCACTTCACAGGGCCCCTACGAGCAGTACTTC

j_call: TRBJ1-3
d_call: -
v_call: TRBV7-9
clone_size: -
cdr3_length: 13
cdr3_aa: CASSLGDRNTIYF
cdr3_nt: TGTGCCAGCAGCTTAGGTGACCGAAACACCATATATTTT

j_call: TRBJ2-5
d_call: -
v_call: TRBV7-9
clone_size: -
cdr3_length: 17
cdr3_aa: CASSLGMGPSYQETQYF
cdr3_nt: TGTGCCAGCAGCTTAGGGATGGGGCCTAGCTACCAAGAGACCCAGTACTTC

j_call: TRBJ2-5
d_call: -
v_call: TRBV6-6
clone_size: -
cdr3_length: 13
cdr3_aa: CASNDPGSETQYF
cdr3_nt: TGTGCCAGCAACGATCCGGGGTCGGAGACCCAGTACTTC

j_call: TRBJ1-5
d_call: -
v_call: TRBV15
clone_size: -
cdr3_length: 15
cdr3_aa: CATSGGYLSNQPQHF
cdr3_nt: TGTGCCACCAGCGGGGGGTATCTTAGCAATCAGCCCCAGCATTTT

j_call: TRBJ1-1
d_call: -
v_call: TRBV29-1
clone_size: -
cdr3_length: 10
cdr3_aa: CSVEPREAFF
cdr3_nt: TGCAGCGTTGAACCTCGGGAAGCTTTCTTT

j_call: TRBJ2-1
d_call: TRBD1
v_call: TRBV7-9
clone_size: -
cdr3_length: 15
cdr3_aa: CASSLTGADDSNKFF
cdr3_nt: TGTGCCAGCAGCTTAACAGGGGCTGATGACTCCAACAAGTTCTTC

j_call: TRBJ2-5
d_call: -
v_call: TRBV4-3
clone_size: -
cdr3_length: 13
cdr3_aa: CASSQGQQETQYF
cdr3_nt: TGCGCCAGCAGCCAAGGACAGCAAGAGACCCAGTACTTC

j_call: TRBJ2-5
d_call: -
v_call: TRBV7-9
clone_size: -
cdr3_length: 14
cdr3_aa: CASSFRQWGETQYF
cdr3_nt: TGTGCCAGCAGCTTCCGACAGTGGGGGGAGACCCAGTACTTC

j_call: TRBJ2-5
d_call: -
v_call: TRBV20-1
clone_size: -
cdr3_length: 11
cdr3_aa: CSASVGETQYF
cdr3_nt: TGCAGTGCTAGTGTGGGGGAGACCCAGTACTTC

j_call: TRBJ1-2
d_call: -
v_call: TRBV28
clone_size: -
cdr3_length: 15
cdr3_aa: CASSPADRQNYGYTF
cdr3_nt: TGTGCCAGCAGTCCCGCCGACAGGCAGAACTATGGCTACACCTTC

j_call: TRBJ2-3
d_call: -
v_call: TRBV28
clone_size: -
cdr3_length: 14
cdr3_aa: CASSLQGGTDTQYF
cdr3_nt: TGTGCCAGCAGTTTGCAGGGCGGTACAGATACGCAGTATTTT

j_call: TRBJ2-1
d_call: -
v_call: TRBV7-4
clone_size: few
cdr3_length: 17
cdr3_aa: CASSLGLALFSYNEQFF
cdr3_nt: TGTGCCAGCAGCTTAGGGCTAGCGCTCTTCTCCTACAATGAGCAGTTCTTC

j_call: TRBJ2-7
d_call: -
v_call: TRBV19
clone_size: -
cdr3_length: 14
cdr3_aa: CASSIRDGTYEQYF
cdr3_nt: TGTGCCAGTAGTATTAGAGACGGAACCTACGAGCAGTACTTC

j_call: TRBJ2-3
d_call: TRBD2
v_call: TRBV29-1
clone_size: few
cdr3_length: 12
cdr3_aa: CSVERDYDPQYF
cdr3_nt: TGCAGCGTTGAAAGGGACTACGATCCGCAGTATTTT

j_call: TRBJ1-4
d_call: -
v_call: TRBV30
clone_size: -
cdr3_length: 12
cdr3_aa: CAWAKEGTGLFF
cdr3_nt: TGTGCCTGGGCTAAGGAGGGGACGGGACTGTTTTTT

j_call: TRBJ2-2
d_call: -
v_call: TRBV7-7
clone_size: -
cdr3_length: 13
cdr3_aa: CASSRGQSGELFF
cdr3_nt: TGTGCCAGCAGCCGTGGACAGTCCGGGGAGCTGTTTTTT

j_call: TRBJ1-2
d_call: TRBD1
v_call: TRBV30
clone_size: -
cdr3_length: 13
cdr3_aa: CAWSPGQGYGYTF
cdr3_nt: TGTGCCTGGTCACCGGGACAGGGGTATGGCTACACCTTC